These T cell receptor beta chains were read from a single sample in a study of T-cell memory formation after mild COVID-19. From the 5' RACE reads, TCRdb called clonotypes with MiXCR, one entry per CDR3 protein. In the table there are 100,000 to 150,000 distinct CDR3 sequences, around a sixth of which are singletons. Sample: PBMCs or a T cell subset sorted from them (not recorded which). The source is an adult woman who had mild COVID-19 (a few samples of this study predate the infection). Cell type and time point are not known. Each CDR3 is given with its conserved first and last residue. A D gene is named only where the DNA matches it firmly. Only some rows state a clone size, as once, few, many or a class for expanded clones.

few	.	TRBV5-1	TRBJ2-1	TGCGCCAGCAGCCCCGTTCGGGGCTCCAATCCCAATGAGCAGTTCTTC	CASSPVRGSNPNEQFF
.	TRBD2	TRBV28	TRBJ2-1	TGTGCCAGCAGTTCCAACGTAGCGGGAGAACGCGATGAGCAGTTCTTC	CASSSNVAGERDEQFF
few	TRBD2	TRBV5-1	TRBJ2-1	TGCGCCAGCAGCTTGATCCAGACTAGCGGGAGGAATGAGCAGTTCTTC	CASSLIQTSGRNEQFF
.	.	TRBV7-9	TRBJ2-7	TGTGCCAGCAGCTTGACCGGGCCTGGCGCCTACGAGCAGTACTTC	CASSLTGPGAYEQYF
few	.	TRBV7-8	TRBJ2-7	TGTGCCAGCAGTTTAGACGGGTCCTCCGGGACCCTTACCTACGAGCAGTACTTC	CASSLDGSSGTLTYEQYF
.	.	TRBV18	TRBJ1-1	TGTGCCAGCTCACCAGGGACGGTCCCCTCGAACACTGAAGCTTTCTTT	CASSPGTVPSNTEAFF
few	TRBD1	TRBV19	TRBJ1-3	TGTGCCAGTAGTAACTGGGACAGGGGGCCATTAACCATATATTTT	CASSNWDRGPLTIYF
few	.	TRBV7-6	TRBJ2-7	TGTGCCTGCGGATCCTCCTACGAGCAGTACTTC	CACGSSYEQYF
few	TRBD2	TRBV10-3	TRBJ2-1	TGTGCCATCAGTGAGTCCGCTAGCGGGAGGGCAACCTACAATGAGCAGTTCTTC	CAISESASGRATYNEQFF
few	TRBD2	TRBV11-2	TRBJ2-3	TGTGCCAGCAGCATACTAGCGGGGGGGTTCACAGATACGCAGTATTTT	CASSILAGGFTDTQYF
.	.	TRBV4-2	TRBJ2-5	TGTGCCAGCAGCCAAGAAGGGGTGGCTCGGGAGACCCAGTACTTC	CASSQEGVARETQYF
many	.	TRBV5-1	TRBJ2-2	TGCGCCAGCAGCTTGGACGTCATCCGGGAGCTGTTTTTT	CASSLDVIRELFF
many	TRBD2	TRBV12-3/TRBV12-4	TRBJ2-2	TGTGCCAGCACCACCGAGTTTACGACTAGCCTGAGGCCCGGGGAGCTGTTTTTT	CASTTEFTTSLRPGELFF
few	TRBD2	TRBV12-3/TRBV12-4	TRBJ2-2	TGTGCCAGCAGGAGACTAGCGGGGGAACCCGGGGAGCTGTTTTTT	CASRRLAGEPGELFF
.	.	TRBV12-3/TRBV12-4	TRBJ2-7	TGTGACAGCAGTTTTGGCGGGGCTCTCCCCTACGAGCAGTACTTC	CDSSFGGALPYEQYF
few	.	TRBV4-1	TRBJ1-1	TGCGCCAGCAGCCAATCAAGGAACACTGAAGCTTTCTTT	CASSQSRNTEAFF
many	TRBD2	TRBV4-3	TRBJ2-1	TGCGCCAGCAGCCTCGGGACTAGCGGGAGCGGTAGCGATGAGCAGTTCTTC	CASSLGTSGSGSDEQFF
.	TRBD2	TRBV12-3/TRBV12-4	TRBJ2-2	TGTGCCAGCATCAAGGGGCTAGCGGGGACCTGGGAGCTGTTTTTT	CASIKGLAGTWELFF
.	.	TRBV20-1	TRBJ1-6	TGCAGTGCTCGTCGAAGGGCGAGCTCCTATAATTCACCCCTCCACTTT	CSARRRASSYNSPLHF
.	.	TRBV7-2	TRBJ2-3	TGTGCCAGCAGCCCTTCCCGCCCAGATACGCAGTATTTT	CASSPSRPDTQYF
.	.	TRBV6-1	TRBJ2-3	TGTGCCAGCAGTGAATCTGGCCTCACAGATACGCAGTATTTT	CASSESGLTDTQYF
few	.	TRBV3-1	TRBJ2-3	TGTGCCAGCAGTCGAGGGGGGGGCACAGATACGCAGTATTTT	CASSRGGGTDTQYF
.	.	TRBV30	TRBJ2-7	TGTGCCTGGAGTTACTACAGGGCGGGTGACGAGCAGTACTTC	CAWSYYRAGDEQYF
.	.	TRBV7-9	TRBJ1-1	TGTGCCAGCAGCTTTACACAGACAACTGAAGCTTTCTTT	CASSFTQTTEAFF
few	TRBD1	TRBV24-1	TRBJ2-2	TGTGCCACCAGTGATTTCCGGGACAGGAACACCGGGGAGCTGTTTTTT	CATSDFRDRNTGELFF
few	TRBD1	TRBV11-2	TRBJ2-1	TGTGCCAGCAGCGCCATAACAGGGGCCTCTTACAATGAGCAGTTCTTC	CASSAITGASYNEQFF
.	.	TRBV9	TRBJ1-2	TGTGCCAGCAGCCAGACCCAATATGGCTACACCTTC	CASSQTQYGYTF
few	.	TRBV5-6	TRBJ2-7	TGTGCCAGCAGCTTCGGGGCAGAAACCTACGAGCAGTACTTC	CASSFGAETYEQYF
few	.	TRBV6-1	TRBJ2-7	TGTGCCAGCTGGTCCCCAGGGGTGGGCCGCTACGAGCAGTACTTC	CASWSPGVGRYEQYF
.	TRBD1	TRBV15	TRBJ2-3	TGTGCCACCAGCGCGGGACAGGGGGTTGCAGATACGCAGTATTTT	CATSAGQGVADTQYF
.	.	TRBV6-5	TRBJ2-7	TGTGCCAGCAGTGAGTCAATGGGGTACGAGCAGTACTTC	CASSESMGYEQYF
.	.	TRBV7-6	TRBJ1-5	TGTGCCAGCAGCTTAGAGCCCCAAGACCAGCCCCAGCATTTT	CASSLEPQDQPQHF
few	.	TRBV24-1	TRBJ2-2	TGTGCCACCAGTAGTCCGAACACCGGGGAGCTGTTTTTT	CATSSPNTGELFF
.	.	TRBV29-1	TRBJ2-1	TGCAGCGTTGAGTTTACGGGGGCACGGGAGCAGTTCTTC	CSVEFTGAREQFF
few	.	TRBV27	TRBJ2-3	TGTGCCAGCAGTTGTACAGGTACGCAGTATTTT	CASSCTGTQYF
.	TRBD2	TRBV6-5	TRBJ2-5	TGTGCCAGCAGTCCGCGGGAGGTCTCGAAGACCCAGTACTTC	CASSPREVSKTQYF
few	TRBD2	TRBV4-3	TRBJ2-3	TGCGCCAGCAGCCAAGACGTCTGGGCTAGCGGTACAGATACGCAGTATTTT	CASSQDVWASGTDTQYF
.	.	TRBV7-9	TRBJ2-4	TGTGCCAGCAGCCCTAGGGGCAGCGAGACTCAAAACATTCAGTACTTC	CASSPRGSETQNIQYF
.	TRBD1	TRBV5-6	TRBJ2-7	TGTGCCAGCAGCCCGGGGACAGGGCGCGAGCAGTACTTC	CASSPGTGREQYF
.	TRBD2	TRBV7-2	TRBJ2-5	TGTGCCAGCAGCTCGGGAGGGCCGCAGACCCAGTACTTC	CASSSGGPQTQYF